These T cell receptor beta chains were read from a single sample in a study of T cell responses to AZD1222 COVID-19 vaccine. The method was immunoSEQ multiplex PCR; TCRdb's version includes in-frame clones alone and lacks a portion of them. The table has about 140,000 clones, approximately 89% seen once. Sequencing was performed on peripheral blood, taken on day 0 of AZD1222 vaccination. All receptors derive from an adult in good health. CDR3s include the opening cysteine and the closing phenylalanine or tryptophan. The D gene is left open where the match is weak. The size field is filled for only some rows; it gives once, few, many or a size class.

d_call: NA; v_call: TRBV28; clone_size: once; cdr3_length: 12; j_call: TRBJ2-3; cdr3_nt: TGTGCCAGCAGTTTTGTTGCTGGTACGCAGTATTTT; cdr3_aa: CASSFVAGTQYF
d_call: NA; v_call: TRBV11-3; clone_size: NA; cdr3_length: 16; j_call: TRBJ2-7; cdr3_nt: TGTGCCAGCAGCTTAAGGTTTGCCGCAAGCTCCTACGAGCAGTACTTC; cdr3_aa: CASSLRFAASSYEQYF
d_call: NA; v_call: TRBV19; clone_size: NA; cdr3_length: 13; j_call: TRBJ1-1; cdr3_nt: TGTGCCAGTACCCGACGGGGGGACACTGAAGCTTTCTTT; cdr3_aa: CASTRRGDTEAFF
d_call: NA; v_call: TRBV9; clone_size: NA; cdr3_length: 14; j_call: TRBJ2-5; cdr3_nt: TGTGCCAGCAGCGTAGACAGGACACAAGAGACCCAGTACTTC; cdr3_aa: CASSVDRTQETQYF
d_call: TRBD2; v_call: TRBV4-3; clone_size: NA; cdr3_length: 15; j_call: TRBJ2-3; cdr3_nt: TGCGCCAGCAGCCCCGAGCGGGGGTCCACAGATACGCAGTATTTT; cdr3_aa: CASSPERGSTDTQYF
d_call: TRBD2; v_call: TRBV5-1; clone_size: NA; cdr3_length: 13; j_call: TRBJ2-1; cdr3_nt: TGCGCTTCTGCGGGGACTAGCTACAATGAGCAGTTCTTC; cdr3_aa: CASAGTSYNEQFF
d_call: NA; v_call: TRBV6-5; clone_size: NA; cdr3_length: 13; j_call: TRBJ2-7; cdr3_nt: TGTGCCAGCAGTTATATGTCAGGCGGCGAGCAGTACTTC; cdr3_aa: CASSYMSGGEQYF
d_call: TRBD1; v_call: TRBV11-3; clone_size: NA; cdr3_length: 15; j_call: TRBJ1-5; cdr3_nt: TGTGCCAGCAGCCAGGGACAGGGGAGCAATCAGCCCCAGCATTTT; cdr3_aa: CASSQGQGSNQPQHF
d_call: NA; v_call: TRBV19; clone_size: once; cdr3_length: 13; j_call: TRBJ1-5; cdr3_nt: TGTGCCAGTAGTTTGGGATTAAATCAGCCCCAGCATTTT; cdr3_aa: CASSLGLNQPQHF
d_call: TRBD1; v_call: TRBV12-5; clone_size: once; cdr3_length: 14; j_call: TRBJ1-1; cdr3_nt: TGTGCTATCTGGACAGGGGGCGTAGGCACTGAAGCTTTCTTT; cdr3_aa: CAIWTGGVGTEAFF
d_call: TRBD1; v_call: TRBV5-5; clone_size: NA; cdr3_length: 15; j_call: TRBJ2-3; cdr3_nt: TGTGCCAGCAGCCCGGGGACAGTGAGCACAGATACGCAGTATTTT; cdr3_aa: CASSPGTVSTDTQYF
d_call: TRBD1; v_call: TRBV19; clone_size: NA; cdr3_length: 14; j_call: TRBJ1-5; cdr3_nt: TGTGCCGGAAGGGGACAGGGGATGTCTCAGCCCCAGCATTTT; cdr3_aa: CAGRGQGMSQPQHF
d_call: TRBD2; v_call: TRBV24-1; clone_size: NA; cdr3_length: 14; j_call: TRBJ2-1; cdr3_nt: TGTGCCACCAGTGGTAGCGGGAACTACAATGAGCAGTTCTTC; cdr3_aa: CATSGSGNYNEQFF
d_call: TRBD1; v_call: TRBV5-8; clone_size: NA; cdr3_length: 15; j_call: TRBJ1-4; cdr3_nt: TGTGCCAGCAGCTACTCGGACAGGGGGGGTGAAAAACTGTTTTTT; cdr3_aa: CASSYSDRGGEKLFF
d_call: NA; v_call: TRBV29-1; clone_size: once; cdr3_length: 20; j_call: TRBJ1-1; cdr3_nt: TGCAGCGTTGTGAGAACGGGGTCGGCGAAAAGACTGACTCAAAACACTGAAGCTTTCTTT; cdr3_aa: CSVVRTGSAKRLTQNTEAFF
d_call: NA; v_call: TRBV18; clone_size: NA; cdr3_length: 13; j_call: TRBJ1-2; cdr3_nt: TGTGCCAGCTCACGAGACGTTAACTATGGCTACACCTTC; cdr3_aa: CASSRDVNYGYTF
d_call: NA; v_call: TRBV12-3/TRBV12-4; clone_size: NA; cdr3_length: 11; j_call: TRBJ1-1; cdr3_nt: TGTGCCAGCACCACGGACACTGAAGCTTTCTTT; cdr3_aa: CASTTDTEAFF
d_call: TRBD1; v_call: TRBV4-2; clone_size: once; cdr3_length: 19; j_call: TRBJ1-3; cdr3_nt: TGTGCCAGCAGCCAAGTTATTGGACAGGGGGCTACTTCTGGAAACACCATATATTTT; cdr3_aa: CASSQVIGQGATSGNTIYF
d_call: NA; v_call: TRBV28; clone_size: NA; cdr3_length: 11; j_call: TRBJ2-7; cdr3_nt: TGTGCCAGCAGTTCTTTCTACGAGCAGTACTTC; cdr3_aa: CASSSFYEQYF
d_call: NA; v_call: TRBV5-6; clone_size: NA; cdr3_length: 14; j_call: TRBJ2-7; cdr3_nt: TGTGCCAGCAGCCCCTTTTTGAGCCTCTCCGAGCAGTACTTC; cdr3_aa: CASSPFLSLSEQYF
d_call: NA; v_call: TRBV28; clone_size: NA; cdr3_length: 11; j_call: TRBJ1-1; cdr3_nt: TGTGCCAGCAGGGACTACACTGAAGCTTTCTTT; cdr3_aa: CASRDYTEAFF
d_call: TRBD2; v_call: TRBV2; clone_size: NA; cdr3_length: 18; j_call: TRBJ2-7; cdr3_nt: TGTGCCAGCACCCCTTCGGAGCTAGCGGGGCGCCCCTCCTACGAGCAGTACTTC; cdr3_aa: CASTPSELAGRPSYEQYF
d_call: NA; v_call: TRBV19; clone_size: NA; cdr3_length: 13; j_call: TRBJ1-5; cdr3_nt: TGTGTCAGTAGTCGGGGACGGGATCAGCCCCAGCATTTT; cdr3_aa: CVSSRGRDQPQHF
d_call: NA; v_call: TRBV11-2; clone_size: NA; cdr3_length: 14; j_call: TRBJ1-6; cdr3_nt: TGTGCCAGCCCCGAACGAGGGGCAGATTCACCCCTCCACTTT; cdr3_aa: CASPERGADSPLHF
d_call: TRBD1; v_call: TRBV7-2; clone_size: NA; cdr3_length: 16; j_call: TRBJ1-3; cdr3_nt: TGTGCCAGCAGCTCCTGGACAGGCTACTCTGGAAACACCATATATTTT; cdr3_aa: CASSSWTGYSGNTIYF
d_call: TRBD1; v_call: TRBV28; clone_size: NA; cdr3_length: 13; j_call: TRBJ2-1; cdr3_nt: TGTGCCAGCAGGTTGGACAGGAACAATGAGCAGTTCTTC; cdr3_aa: CASRLDRNNEQFF
d_call: NA; v_call: TRBV6-5; clone_size: NA; cdr3_length: 14; j_call: TRBJ1-2; cdr3_nt: TGTGCCAGCAGTTCAAGATCGGGCTACTATGGCTACACCTTC; cdr3_aa: CASSSRSGYYGYTF
d_call: NA; v_call: TRBV7-3; clone_size: few; cdr3_length: 14; j_call: TRBJ1-4; cdr3_nt: TGTGCCAGCAGCTTATCTGCAACTAATGAAAAACTGTTTTTT; cdr3_aa: CASSLSATNEKLFF
d_call: NA; v_call: TRBV10-3; clone_size: once; cdr3_length: 11; j_call: TRBJ1-3; cdr3_nt: TGTGCCATCAGTGAGTTTGACACCATATATTTT; cdr3_aa: CAISEFDTIYF
d_call: NA; v_call: TRBV9; clone_size: NA; cdr3_length: 13; j_call: TRBJ2-3; cdr3_nt: TGTGCCTCTCGGGCCACCCACACAGATACGCAGTATTTT; cdr3_aa: CASRATHTDTQYF
d_call: NA; v_call: TRBV6-5; clone_size: NA; cdr3_length: 15; j_call: TRBJ1-1; cdr3_nt: TGTGCCAGCAGTTACTGGGGGGGGGCTATGACTGAAGCTTTCTTT; cdr3_aa: CASSYWGGAMTEAFF
d_call: NA; v_call: TRBV18; clone_size: NA; cdr3_length: 13; j_call: TRBJ1-1; cdr3_nt: TGTGCCAGCTCGATAGAGGTTCAGACTGAAGCTTTCTTT; cdr3_aa: CASSIEVQTEAFF
d_call: NA; v_call: TRBV7-3; clone_size: NA; cdr3_length: 13; j_call: TRBJ2-3; cdr3_nt: TGTGCCAGCAGCTCCGAGTCCACAGATACGCAGTATTTT; cdr3_aa: CASSSESTDTQYF
d_call: TRBD2; v_call: TRBV4-1; clone_size: NA; cdr3_length: 17; j_call: TRBJ2-1; cdr3_nt: TGCGCCAGCAGCCAACGACAACTAGCGGGAGGAGAGATTGACAGGTTCTTC; cdr3_aa: CASSQRQLAGGEIDRFF
d_call: TRBD1; v_call: TRBV6-5; clone_size: once; cdr3_length: 14; j_call: TRBJ2-3; cdr3_nt: TGTGCCAGCAGTTATTTAGGGGGCAGGGATACGCAGTATTTT; cdr3_aa: CASSYLGGRDTQYF
d_call: NA; v_call: TRBV5-1; clone_size: NA; cdr3_length: 14; j_call: TRBJ2-1; cdr3_nt: TGCGCCAGCAGCTTCCTAGGGGGGGACAATGAGCAGTTCTTC; cdr3_aa: CASSFLGGDNEQFF
d_call: NA; v_call: TRBV6-5; clone_size: NA; cdr3_length: 15; j_call: TRBJ1-5; cdr3_nt: TGTGCCAGCAGACAGGGCCGCTATAGCAATCAGCCCCAGCATTTT; cdr3_aa: CASRQGRYSNQPQHF
d_call: TRBD2; v_call: TRBV11-2; clone_size: NA; cdr3_length: 15; j_call: TRBJ2-1; cdr3_nt: TGTGCCAGCAGCCTAACTAGCGGGAGCGCGAATGAGCAGTTCTTC; cdr3_aa: CASSLTSGSANEQFF
d_call: NA; v_call: TRBV4-2; clone_size: NA; cdr3_length: 14; j_call: TRBJ1-5; cdr3_nt: TGTGCCAGCAGCCAAACAGGGCCCAATCAGCCCCAGCATTTT; cdr3_aa: CASSQTGPNQPQHF
d_call: NA; v_call: TRBV27; clone_size: NA; cdr3_length: 15; j_call: TRBJ2-7; cdr3_nt: TGTGCCAGCCAACTGGGGGGGGACAGTTCCTACGAGCAGTACTTC; cdr3_aa: CASQLGGDSSYEQYF
d_call: NA; v_call: TRBV20-1; clone_size: once; cdr3_length: 10; j_call: TRBJ2-5; cdr3_nt: TGCAGTGCCACCGGAGAGACCCAGTACTTC; cdr3_aa: CSATGETQYF
d_call: NA; v_call: TRBV6-6; clone_size: NA; cdr3_length: 12; j_call: TRBJ1-5; cdr3_nt: TGTGCCAGCAGCGGCAGGGGCCAGCCCCAGCATTTT; cdr3_aa: CASSGRGQPQHF
d_call: NA; v_call: TRBV12-5; clone_size: NA; cdr3_length: 15; j_call: TRBJ2-1; cdr3_nt: TGTGCTAGTGGTCCGGAGGGCCTTTTGTCCAATGAGCAGTTCTTC; cdr3_aa: CASGPEGLLSNEQFF
d_call: NA; v_call: TRBV7-2; clone_size: NA; cdr3_length: 15; j_call: TRBJ1-5; cdr3_nt: TGTGCCAGCAGCTTAATAGGGGGAGTGGGCCAGCCCCAGCATTTT; cdr3_aa: CASSLIGGVGQPQHF
d_call: NA; v_call: TRBV9; clone_size: NA; cdr3_length: 14; j_call: TRBJ2-3; cdr3_nt: TGTGCCAGCAGCGTAGGGCTGGGGACAGATACGCAGTATTTT; cdr3_aa: CASSVGLGTDTQYF
d_call: NA; v_call: TRBV14; clone_size: once; cdr3_length: 11; j_call: TRBJ2-3; cdr3_nt: TGTGCCAGCAGTCCGGGAGATACGCAGTATTTT; cdr3_aa: CASSPGDTQYF
d_call: TRBD2; v_call: TRBV6-2/TRBV6-3; clone_size: NA; cdr3_length: 16; j_call: TRBJ2-1; cdr3_nt: TGTGCCAGCAGTTACCCCCACGGGGGGTGGAGGAATGAGCAGTTCTTC; cdr3_aa: CASSYPHGGWRNEQFF
d_call: TRBD2; v_call: TRBV27; clone_size: once; cdr3_length: 15; j_call: TRBJ2-1; cdr3_nt: TGTGCCAGCAGTCCGTCCCTAGCGGGAGATACTGAGCAGTTCTTC; cdr3_aa: CASSPSLAGDTEQFF
d_call: NA; v_call: TRBV3-1/TRBV3-2; clone_size: NA; cdr3_length: 12; j_call: TRBJ1-1; cdr3_nt: TGTGCCAGCTCAACAATGAACACTGAAGCTTTCTTT; cdr3_aa: CASSTMNTEAFF
d_call: TRBD1; v_call: TRBV6-2/TRBV6-3; clone_size: NA; cdr3_length: 14; j_call: TRBJ2-5; cdr3_nt: TGTGCCAGCAGTTGGACAGGGGAGGAAGAGACCCAGTACTTC; cdr3_aa: CASSWTGEEETQYF
d_call: TRBD2; v_call: TRBV12-5; clone_size: few; cdr3_length: 14; j_call: TRBJ2-5; cdr3_nt: TGTGCTAGTGCCGTACTAGCGGGGGAAGAGACCCAGTACTTC; cdr3_aa: CASAVLAGEETQYF
d_call: NA; v_call: TRBV27; clone_size: NA; cdr3_length: 15; j_call: TRBJ2-1; cdr3_nt: TGTGCCAGCAGAGTGGGCGGAACATGGGGCAATGAGCAGTTCTTC; cdr3_aa: CASRVGGTWGNEQFF
d_call: TRBD1; v_call: TRBV28; clone_size: NA; cdr3_length: 13; j_call: TRBJ1-2; cdr3_nt: TGTGCCAGCAGACCTGGACAGGGTGGAGGCTACACCTTC; cdr3_aa: CASRPGQGGGYTF
d_call: TRBD1; v_call: TRBV5-4; clone_size: NA; cdr3_length: 15; j_call: TRBJ2-7; cdr3_nt: TGTGCCAGCAGCACGGATCCAGGGGGCGGCTACGAGCAGTACTTC; cdr3_aa: CASSTDPGGGYEQYF
d_call: NA; v_call: TRBV12-3/TRBV12-4; clone_size: NA; cdr3_length: 13; j_call: TRBJ1-5; cdr3_nt: TGTGCCAGCAGGGAGGGCACTAATCAGCCCCAGCATTTT; cdr3_aa: CASREGTNQPQHF